These 27 T cell receptor beta chains originate from one sample sequenced in a study of blood T cell repertoires in COVID-19. The method was immunoSEQ multiplex PCR; TCRdb's version includes in-frame clones alone and lacks a portion of them. Of some 100,000 clones listed, around nine tenths are singletons. Input material: peripheral blood. Every receptor here comes from a man aged 45-65 years with acute or convalescent COVID-19.

This chain connects TRBV19 to TRBJ1-5, with D uncertain. V dropped 5 bases and J dropped 1 base, with 12 bases sitting between them. This CDR3 comprises 15 residues. CDR1 and CDR2 (germline): LNHDA, SQIVND (reference sequence). CDR3 coding DNA: TGTGCCAGTAGTCTTGTCTCGGGGAGCAATCAGCCCCAGCATTTT. Amino acids: CASSLVSGSNQPQHF.

The chain carries TRBV7-8 and TRBJ1-2, with 9 bases identical to TRBD1. Germline CDR1 is SGHVS and CDR2 is FQNEAQ. V shed 3 bases and J 7 bases; nucleotides not matched to a gene: 6. CDR3 length: 14 residues. The CDR3 loop reads CASSFPGQGPGYTF. Written as DNA, the CDR3 is TGTGCCAGCAGCTTTCCGGGACAGGGACCTGGCTACACCTTC.

This clone appeared a few times. The chain employs TRBV6-4 and TRBJ1-2; D uncertain. V lost 2 bases to trimming and J lost 6 bases, with 13 bases between them. The CDR3 is made up of 14 amino acids. The V gene's germline CDR1 is MRHNA and CDR2 SNTAGT. The CDR3 bases are TGTGCCAGCAGTGACATCGGGAGGAGAGATGGCTACACCTTC. Amino acids: CASSDIGRRDGYTF.

The chain has TRBV12-5 and TRBJ1-2; TRBD1 might be the D (6 bases). Per the germline V gene, CDR1 is LGHNT and CDR2 is FRNRAP. V was trimmed by 3 bases and J by 4 bases, leaving 12 bases between them. The length of the CDR3 is 14 residues. The CDR3 region is CASGFVGQFYGYTF. Here the CDR3 DNA reads TGTGCTAGTGGTTTCGTCGGACAGTTCTATGGCTACACCTTC.

V and J are TRBV5-1 and TRBJ2-5; no firm D call. Germline loops: CDR1 SGHRS, CDR2 YFSETQ. V lost 4 bases and J lost 5, with 15 bases in between. This CDR3 is built from 14 residues. The CDR3 sequence is CASSPAGLGETQYF. The CDR3 coding sequence is TGCGCCAGCAGCCCAGCAGGTCTTGGGGAGACCCAGTACTTC.

The chain recombines TRBV7-6 with TRBJ1-1; D perhaps matches TRBD1 (6 bases). Germline V lookup: CDR1 SGHVS, CDR2 FNYEAQ. The CDR3 covers 15 residues. V was shortened by 5 bases and J by 0 bases, with 13 bases between the two germline ends. CDR3 residues: CASSPDPGVNTEAFF. The CDR3 DNA reads TGTGCCAGCAGCCCTGATCCAGGGGTGAACACTGAAGCTTTCTTT. Together with reference TRBV7-6 and TRBJ1-1, the CDR3 gives the full variable domain: GAGVSQSPRYKVTKRGQDVALRCDPISGHVSLYWYRQALGQGPEFLTYFNYEAQQDKSGLPNDRFSAERPEGSISTLTIQRTEQRDSAMYRCASSPDPGVNTEAFFGQGTRLTVV.

The chain combines TRBV6-5 with TRBJ2-7, with D perhaps TRBD2 (7 bases). Germline V gives CDR1 MNHEY, CDR2 SVGAGI. The V end lost 8 bases, the J end lost 4 bases, and 15 bases lay between the germline ends. This CDR3 contains 13 residues. CDR3 amino acids: CASVSGGLYEQYF. Written as DNA, the CDR3 is TGTGCCAGCGTCTCCGGGGGGCTTTACGAGCAGTACTTC.

This chain connects TRBV10-3 to TRBJ2-5, with TRBD2 matching over 8 bases. The J segment lost 7 bases and the V segment lost 3 bases, leaving 7 bases of the junction unmatched. Germline CDR1 and CDR2: ENHRY and SYGVKD. This CDR3 contains 14 residues. The CDR3 region is CAISEDGRAGTQYF. The CDR3 nucleotides are TGTGCCATCAGTGAAGACGGGAGGGCGGGGACCCAGTACTTC.

The chain uses TRBV27 and TRBJ2-2; no firm D call. The V gene lost 6 bases and the J gene lost 4 bases, with 9 bases spanning the gap. The CDR3 extends over 13 amino acids. Germline lookup yields CDR1 MNHEY and CDR2 SMNVEV (reference sequence). This chain's CDR3 is CASSLTTTGELFF. The CDR3 region has the DNA TGTGCCAGCAGCCTTACTACCACCGGGGAGCTGTTTTTT.

This clone has just a few counts. The chain combines TRBV14 with TRBJ2-1; the match to TRBD2 covers 8 bases. This CDR3 is 16 amino acids long. Germline CDR1 SGHDN, CDR2 FVKESK. V was pared by 1 base and J by 5 bases, with 7 bases of the junction left unmatched. The CDR3 loop reads CASSQGGYSGNNEQFF. CDR3 DNA sequence: TGTGCCAGCAGCCAAGGAGGCTATAGCGGGAACAATGAGCAGTTCTTC.

This chain connects TRBV11-2 to TRBJ2-7, with 7 positions matching TRBD2. In germline, CDR1 is SGHAT, CDR2 FQNNGV. Trimming took 0 bases from V and 6 from J; bases not matched to a gene: 11. The CDR3 extends over 16 amino acids. The CDR3 nucleotides read TGTGCCAGCAGCTTAGATTTCAGGACTAGAGGGCGCGAGCAGTACTTC. Its protein product is CASSLDFRTRGREQYF. The whole variable domain, filled in from reference TRBV11-2 and TRBJ2-7, reads EAGVAQSPRYKIIEKRQSVAFWCNPISGHATLYWYQQILGQGPKLLIQFQNNGVVDDSQLPKDRFSAERLKGVDSTLKIQPAKLEDSAVYLCASSLDFRTRGREQYFGPGTRLTVT.

The chain is built from TRBV5-8 and TRBJ1-5, with TRBD1 matching over 11 bases. Germline V lookup: CDR1 SGHTS, CDR2 YDEGEE. J was trimmed by 0 bases and V by 4 bases; bases with no gene match: 6. This CDR3 has 17 residues. The DNA for the CDR3 is TGTGCCAGCAGCAAAGGACAGGGGGCGCGTAGCAATCAGCCCCAGCATTTT. It is translated as CASSKGQGARSNQPQHF.

This chain uses TRBV5-5 with TRBJ1-2; D is ambiguous. The CDR3 consists of 13 residues. Per germline, CDR1 SGHKS and CDR2 YYEKEE (reference sequence). Trimming took 1 base from V and 10 from J, leaving 14 bases between them. CDR3 nucleotides: TGTGCCAGCAGCTTGTCGACCGGAGTCGTCTACACCTTC. This gives the protein CASSLSTGVVYTF.

The V and J genes are TRBV7-3 and TRBJ1-2; 9 nucleotides line up with TRBD1. The CDR3 runs to 13 residues. Germline CDR1 and CDR2: SGHTA and FQGTGA. J gave up 8 bases and V 5 bases, and 6 bases lay outside the gene matches. CDR3 bases: TGTGCCAGCAGCCCGGACAGGGGCGACGGCTACACCTTC. Translating it yields CASSPDRGDGYTF.

V and J are TRBV2 and TRBJ1-1; TRBD1 is a possible D gene (6 bases). Germline V gene data show CDR1 as SNHLY and CDR2 as FYNNEI. The CDR3 extends over 15 amino acids. Trimming shortened V by 7 bases and J by 2 bases, and 17 bases separated the two germline ends. CDR3 residues: CASNAGAWGNTEAFF. For the CDR3, the DNA is TGTGCCAGCAATGCAGGGGCGTGGGGTAACACTGAAGCTTTCTTT.

Details on this clone: This sample includes further DNA sequences coding for the same CDR3. The V gene is TRBV5-1, the J gene TRBJ2-7; D gene uncertain. Trimming cost V 0 bases and J 2 bases, with 9 bases left between them. Per the germline V gene, CDR1 is SGHRS and CDR2 is YFSETQ. This CDR3 has 14 amino acids. This chain's CDR3 is CASSLGGSAYEQYF. CDR3 nucleotides: TGCGCCAGCAGCTTGGGTGGCTCCGCCTACGAGCAGTACTTC.

V gene TRBV28 combines with J gene TRBJ2-1; D remains ambiguous. CDR3 size: 15 residues. V lost 2 bases and J 0 bases, leaving 8 bases between the germline ends. Per the germline V gene, CDR1 is MDHEN and CDR2 is SYDVKM. CDR3 residues: CASSLKQRSYNEQFF. In nucleotides, the CDR3 is TGTGCCAGCAGTTTAAAGCAACGCTCCTACAATGAGCAGTTCTTC.

This chain links TRBV6-5 with TRBJ1-3; D ambiguous. The V end was cut by 0 bases, the J end by 1 base, with 4 bases between. Germline V gives CDR1 MNHEY, CDR2 SVGAGI. The CDR3 is made up of 14 amino acids. The CDR3 bases are TGTGCCAGCAGTTACTCCCAGTCTGGAAACACCATATATTTT. Its translation is CASSYSQSGNTIYF.

The chain recombines TRBV6-7 with TRBJ1-5; D may be TRBD1 (5 bases). TRBV6-7 falls under the ORF class, with uncertain function. The CDR3 loop spans 16 amino acids. V was trimmed by 2 bases and J by 6 bases, leaving 17 bases between them. CDR3: CASSYPGLRWSQPQHF. The CDR3 DNA reads as TGTGCCAGCAGTTACCCGGGACTCCGGTGGAGTCAGCCCCAGCATTTT.

The chain couples TRBV2 to TRBJ2-7; 12 bases are shared with TRBD2. V gave up 6 bases and J gave up 0 bases; unmatched junction bases: 15. Germline V gene sequence: CDR1 SNHLY, CDR2 FYNNEI. The CDR3 is 19 residues long. CDR3 sequence reads: CASRIVPGLAGGSSYEQYF. CDR3 DNA sequence: TGTGCCAGCAGAATCGTCCCGGGACTAGCGGGTGGGAGCTCCTACGAGCAGTACTTC.

The chain couples TRBV6-5 to TRBJ1-2; 8 bases agree with TRBD1. CDR1 and CDR2 from the germline V gene are MNHEY and SVGAGI. Trimming took 6 bases from V and 8 from J; bases not matched to a gene: 11. This CDR3 is built from 14 residues. The CDR3 here is CASSSDDRGMGYTF. CDR3 coding DNA: TGTGCCAGCAGCTCCGACGACAGGGGAATGGGCTACACCTTC.

J is TRBJ2-1 and V is TRBV5-5; 13 bases are a match to TRBD2. The V and J ends lost 4 bases and 1 base, in that order; junction bases with no gene match: 5. This CDR3 comprises 17 residues. In germline, CDR1 is SGHKS, CDR2 YYEKEE (reference sequence). Here the CDR3 reads CASSVRTSGSSYNEQFF. The DNA of the CDR3 is TGTGCCAGCAGCGTGAGGACTAGCGGGAGTTCCTACAATGAGCAGTTCTTC.

The rearrangement uses TRBV6-2 or TRBV6-3 and TRBJ2-1, with TRBD2 as a possible D gene (5 bases). V was pared by 3 bases and J by 8 bases, with 8 bases between. The CDR3 spans 12 residues. CDR1 MNHEY and CDR2 SVGEGT come from the germline V gene. DNA of the CDR3: TGTGCCAGCAGTTATGGAGGATATGAGCAGTTCTTC. This sequence encodes CASSYGGYEQFF.

The DNA for the CDR3 is TGTGCCAGTAGTACCACCGGCGGGGGCCCGCAGTTCTTC. Translation gives CASSTTGGGPQFF. J is TRBJ2-1 and V is TRBV19; D is perhaps TRBD2 (7 bases). Germline assignment: CDR1 LNHDA and CDR2 SQIVND (reference sequence). The CDR3 sequence is 13 residues long. Between the trimmed V and J ends, which lost 4 bases and 12 bases, there was a span of 16 bases.

The chain combines TRBV15 with TRBJ2-1, with D perhaps TRBD2 (5 bases). The CDR3 is made up of 15 amino acids. Germline values: CDR1 LNHNV, CDR2 YYDKDF (reference sequence). V lost 6 bases and J lost 9, with 21 bases in between. As DNA, the CDR3 is TGTGCCACCAGTCAGGACTGGGGATCTAGTGTTGAGCAGTTCTTC. Residues: CATSQDWGSSVEQFF.

This clone was detected only once. The V call is TRBV7-9, the J call TRBJ1-1; D unclear. Trimming removed 4 bases from V and 3 bases from J, with 9 bases in between. Germline values: CDR1 SEHNR, CDR2 FQNEAQ (reference sequence). CDR3 length: 13 amino acids. The chain's CDR3 is CASSSPSDTEAFF. The DNA of the CDR3 is TGTGCCAGCAGCTCCCCCTCGGACACTGAAGCTTTCTTT.

This clone was detected only once. The rearrangement uses TRBV6-6 and TRBJ1-5, with D unclear. The V gene lost 0 bases and the J gene lost 4 bases, with 10 bases spanning the gap. The CDR3 consists of 15 residues. Germline values: CDR1 MNHNY, CDR2 SVGAGI (reference sequence). The CDR3 reads CASSYSLAGNQPQHF. CDR3 in DNA: TGTGCCAGCAGTTACTCCCTGGCGGGTAATCAGCCCCAGCATTTT.